This T cell receptor (beta chain) was retrieved from a study of T cells in women clearing cervical HPV infection. In the study overall: Women with histologically confirmed HPV16-related CIN3 or worse, 2 with invasive cancer, served as cases. Controls gave blood once infection was undetectable; cases at lesion identification. Study observations and caveats: TRBV6-7 abundance was lower in cases than controls (about 0.099% versus 0.16%).

There are 15 residues in the CDR3. The V gene's germline CDR1 is LNHDA and CDR2 SQIVND (reference sequence). A note on this clone: The target antigen is unknown. The read ends 3 residues before the CDR3 terminus; that terminus is restored from the germline J gene.

The assay was immunoSEQ multiplex PCR, and TCRdb's table has in-frame clones only and misses some. Its clone listing holds over 35,000 clones. The specimen sequenced was blood buffy coat. J is TRBJ2-3 and V is TRBV19; TRBD1 is a possible D gene (8 bases). This TCR was sampled from a woman between 18 and 70 years old with a cervical HPV16 infection that either progressed to CIN3+ or cleared (not recorded which). Incomplete CDR3 DNA: TGTGCCAGTAGTCCTCTGACAGGGGCGGGGGAGACG. Translating gives CASSPLTGAGET. In full, the CDR3 is CASSPLTGAGETQYF.